The text below deals with one T cell receptor beta chain. The antigen is unknown. Scientists ran DNA taken from cultured CD4+ T cells through the Oncomine TCR Beta short-read assay for sequencing. Genomic DNA was drawn out of CD4+ T cells grown in culture. MiXCR, applied by TCRdb to the PCR reads, yields one record per CDR3 protein. The sample has about 18,000 distinct CDR3 sequences, approximately 49% seen once; the top ten hold 6.5%. These data belong to a study of vaccination and CD4 T cells after COVID-19. As for treatment: approximately nine-day PBMC culture with coronavirus spike peptide pools or control peptides (ViraFEST assay). Trimming took off 2 bases at V and 4 bases at J, with 6 bases between the two ends. Per germline, CDR1 LNHDA and CDR2 SQIVND (reference sequence). This CDR3 has 12 amino acids.

The TCR originated in a human donor who had recovered from COVID-19. Sequencing was performed on CD4+ T cells from blood, cultured in vitro. The gene calls are TRBV19 and TRBJ2-7, with TRBD1 as a possible D gene (6 bases). The CDR3 reads CASSIQGYEQYF. CDR3 sequence (DNA): TGTGCCAGTAGTATACAGGGGTACGAGCAGTACTTC.